The entry that follows covers one T cell receptor (beta chain) sequence. What it binds is not known. The sorted conventional CD4+ T cells were CD25-low and CD127-high, with genomic DNA sequenced. This specimen comes from a study of regulatory and conventional T cells in RAG deficiency. The study, taken as a whole, reports: Shannon entropy was markedly lower and Simpson indices higher in RAG-deficient patients than control T-cell subsets. Patient subsets had shorter CDR3s; Omenn Treg-Tconv overlap exceeded 75%.

Profiled with immunoSEQ multiplex PCR; TCRdb holds only in-frame clones, not every one. In the table there are about 29,000 clones, more than 90% of which are singletons. Trimming left V 7 bases short and J 4 bases short, with 19 bases between. Germline V gene lookup returns CDR1 LGHNT and CDR2 FRNRAP. The CDR3 sequence is 15 residues long. These data also featured in a second study, about regulatory T cells. That study adds: The primer mix had 52 TRBV and 13 TRBJ primers. Skewed V and J usage and few unique V-J pairs marked patient repertoires, most in Tregs.

The TCR originated in a human donor in good health. The chain carries TRBV12-5 and TRBJ1-1; possible D gene TRBD1, 6 bases. The sample consisted of CD25- CD4+ T cells sorted from blood. CDR3 residues: CASAPLGGMSTEAFF. Written as DNA, the CDR3 is TGTGCTAGTGCCCCCCTAGGGGGAATGAGCACTGAAGCTTTCTTT. Using reference TRBV12-5 and TRBJ1-1 for the parts outside the CDR3, the full variable domain is DARVTQTPRHKVTEMGQEVTMRCQPILGHNTVFWYRQTMMQGLELLAYFRNRAPLDDSGMPKDRFSAEMPDATLATLKIQPSEPRDSAVYFCASAPLGGMSTEAFFGQGTRLTVV.